This TCR beta chain was documented in a study of T-cell reconstitution after alpha-beta-depleted transplantation in children (dated by TCRdb to between 2015 and 2016). For the study in its entirety: Using TCR repertoire profiling, the study quantitatively followed how T-cell immune reconstitution unfolded in children after TCRalphabeta/CD19-depleted allogeneic hematopoietic cell transplantation. Findings and caveats that apply to the study as a whole: Hyperexpanded clone frequencies declined over subsequent months; after one year, T-cell counts and TCRbeta diversity were mostly attributed to newly produced T cells. The high TCRbeta diversity at day 60 in some patients was ascribed to recipient T cells and intrathymic progenitors that had survived conditioning. The apparently early recovery of alphabetaT-cell counts about two months after transplant reportedly depended on only several hundred rapidly expanded clones that came from non-depleted graft cells.

As regards this clonotype: Its antigen is currently not known. Base qualities are not at hand, and no much larger clone is one base apart.

The CDR3, from cysteine to phenylalanine, totals 14 residues. Only CDR3 DNA is held: 42 bases, read in frame from base 1. CDR1 and CDR2 (MDHEN, SYDVKM) derive from the germline V gene. V is shortened by 3 bases, J by 7 bases, and the region joining them spans 15 bases. Library construction relied on PCR. Sequencing relied on an Illumina HiSeq 2500. TCR libraries were prepared with molecular barcoding, using unique molecular identifiers to normalize TCRbeta repertoire quantification. TCRdb reprocessing: public reads trimmed at Q25 with fastp, clones called with MiXCR, in-frame beta chains kept. Each record represents a unique CDR3 protein, reported with the most common genes and DNA among its rows. The sample records about 230,000 distinct CDR3 sequences, around 9.9% of which are singletons. The biggest ten clones account for about 30% of the sample. The treatment or condition label, as the study defines it: allogeneic hematopoietic cell transplantation with graft depleted of TCRalphabeta T cells and CD19 B cells. The transplant recipients were children given TCRalphabeta/CD19-depleted allogeneic hematopoietic cell grafts.

The chain was built from TRBV28 and TRBJ2-5; TRBD1 might be the D gene, on 6 matching bases. The origin of this receptor is a child less than two years old with acute myeloid leukemia, due to receive a stem cell transplant. Sequencing used PBMCs, obtained before TCRalphabeta/CD19-depleted stem cell transplant. This receptor carries the CDR3 CASSLQGRGGTQYF. At the DNA level, the sequence is TGTGCCAGCAGTTTGCAGGGGCGCGGAGGGACCCAGTACTTC.